This T cell receptor (beta chain) appears in the sequencing data of a study of T cells in Graves' hyperthyroidism and ophthalmopathy. Study background: Specimen type is peripheral blood, collected at initial diagnosis prior to any treatment. Study observations and caveats: A 13 V-J signature model discriminated ophthalmopathy versus stable hyperthyroidism.

Uncontrolled infection, other autoimmune disease, pregnancy or lactation excluded patients. PBMCs were collected from an approximately 9.3 ml volume of fresh peripheral blood. From RNA transcripts, TCR beta CDR3 regions were amplified. First-round RT-PCR targeting the TCR CDR3 was performed with the HTBI primer set. MiXCR, run by TCRdb on the multiplex PCR reads, gives a single entry per CDR3 protein. The sample holds a few hundred thousand distinct CDR3 sequences, about 16% seen once. Comments on this clonotype: Its matching antigen is unknown.

The CDR3 runs 14 residues. V lost 3 bases to trimming and J lost 7 bases, with 13 bases between them. Sequencing used blood. The chain combines TRBV12-3 or TRBV12-4 with TRBJ2-1, with a possible D match to TRBD2 (6 bases). The source of this sequence is a woman in her twenties or thirties with Graves' hyperthyroidism. The CDR3 region is CASSFNGRPNEQFF. The CDR3 nucleotides are TGTGCCAGCAGTTTCAACGGGAGACCAAATGAGCAGTTCTTC.